This T cell receptor beta chain was sequenced during a study of shared clonotypes between healthy human individuals. DNA at 200 ng, about 30,000 T cell genomes, went into sorted-subset replicate PCRs. Clones were sequenced by immunoSEQ multiplex PCR, and TCRdb holds only the in-frame ones, with some missing. The repertoire holds about 1.1 million clones, with more than 75% as singletons. The V end lost 5 bases, the J end lost 2 bases, and 17 bases lay between the germline ends. CDR3 length: 16 residues. The germline V gene has CDR1 SGHVS and CDR2 FNYEAQ. This receptor was identified in a man younger than 35 in good health. Some clones in this sample may be carry-over from other donors' samples. Sequencing used memory CD4+ T cells from PBMCs. Subset denoted: CD45RA-negative fraction. This chain joins TRBV7-6 and TRBJ2-3; perhaps TRBD2 as D (5 bases). CDR3 nucleotides: TGTGCCAGCAGCCCGGCCCGGGAAGCCTCCACAGATACGCAGTATTTT. This encodes CASSPAREASTDTQYF. The entire variable domain, with the rest obtained from reference TRBV7-6 and TRBJ2-3, is as follows: GAGVSQSPRYKVTKRGQDVALRCDPISGHVSLYWYRQALGQGPEFLTYFNYEAQQDKSGLPNDRFSAERPEGSISTLTIQRTEQRDSAMYRCASSPAREASTDTQYFGPGTRLTVL.